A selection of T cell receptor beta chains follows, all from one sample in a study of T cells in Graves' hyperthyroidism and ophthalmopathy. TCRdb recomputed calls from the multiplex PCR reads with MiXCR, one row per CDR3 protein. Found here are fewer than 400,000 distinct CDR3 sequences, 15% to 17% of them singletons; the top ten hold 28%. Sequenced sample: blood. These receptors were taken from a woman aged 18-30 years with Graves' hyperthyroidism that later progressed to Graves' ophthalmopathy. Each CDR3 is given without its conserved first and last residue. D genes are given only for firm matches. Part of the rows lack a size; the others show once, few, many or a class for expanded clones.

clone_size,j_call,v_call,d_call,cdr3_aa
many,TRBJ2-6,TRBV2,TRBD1,ASSEDRGDSGANVLT
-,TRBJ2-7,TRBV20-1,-,SASLTSLEQY
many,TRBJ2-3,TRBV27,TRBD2,ASSHWREKVDTQY
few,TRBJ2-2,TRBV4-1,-,ASSPLTPRTGELF
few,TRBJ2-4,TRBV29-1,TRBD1,SVETGEAKNIQY
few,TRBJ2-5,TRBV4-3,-,ASSQSGRETQY
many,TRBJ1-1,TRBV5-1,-,ASSLTGWNTEAF
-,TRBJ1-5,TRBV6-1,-,ASGVDHQPQH
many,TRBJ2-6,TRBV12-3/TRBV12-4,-,ASSLARSGANVLT
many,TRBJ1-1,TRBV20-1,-,SARAPGYGTEAF
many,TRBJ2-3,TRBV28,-,ASSLRERRTDTQY